This entry concerns a single T cell receptor beta chain. This sample stems from a study of blood T cell repertoires in COVID-19. Profiling relied on immunoSEQ multiplex PCR, and the TCRdb table lists in-frame clones only, not all of them. The data hold under 200,000 clones, with 80% observed a single time. The study drew participants aged about 18 to 95 years from about two dozen US areas. Each participant's cohort was designated according to participant-reported clinical history. Cohort 3 recovered donors had two negative PCRs, clearance, or symptom resolution. Deletions cut 0 bases from V and 0 bases from J, with 10 bases between. Per germline, CDR1 SGHKS and CDR2 YYEKEE (reference sequence). The CDR3 is made up of 16 amino acids.

The sequencing sample was made of PBMCs or T cells enriched from blood (not recorded which). The J gene is TRBJ1-5, the V gene TRBV5-5; D uncertain. The sequence came from a woman aged 55 to 70 who had recovered from COVID-19. CDR3 in amino acids: CASSLAQAYSNQPQHF. CDR3 bases: TGTGCCAGCAGCTTGGCCCAGGCCTATAGCAATCAGCCCCAGCATTTT.